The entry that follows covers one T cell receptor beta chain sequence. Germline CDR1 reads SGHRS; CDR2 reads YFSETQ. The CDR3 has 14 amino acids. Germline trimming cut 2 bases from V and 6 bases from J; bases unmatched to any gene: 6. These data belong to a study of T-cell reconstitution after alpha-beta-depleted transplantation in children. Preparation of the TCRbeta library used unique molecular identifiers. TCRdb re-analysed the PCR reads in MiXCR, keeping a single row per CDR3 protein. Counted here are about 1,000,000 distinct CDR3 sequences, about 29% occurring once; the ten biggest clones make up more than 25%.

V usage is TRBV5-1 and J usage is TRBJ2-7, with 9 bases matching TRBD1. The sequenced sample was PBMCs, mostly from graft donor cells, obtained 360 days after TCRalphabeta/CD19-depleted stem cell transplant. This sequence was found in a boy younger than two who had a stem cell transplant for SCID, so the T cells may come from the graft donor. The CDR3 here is CASSFGQGPREQYF. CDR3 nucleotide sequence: TGCGCCAGCAGCTTTGGACAGGGGCCCCGCGAGCAGTACTTC.